The 9 T cell receptor beta chains reported below all come from one sample, sequenced in a study of T cells after yellow fever vaccination. TCRdb redid the calling of the 5' RACE reads with MiXCR, one entry per CDR3 protein. The sample contains 400,000 to 650,000 distinct CDR3 sequences, around a fifth of which appear only once. Source: PBMCs, taken approximately 22 days after the first yellow fever vaccination. These receptors all stem from a young man who received the YFV17D yellow fever vaccine.

V is TRBV10-3 and J is TRBJ2-7, with 7 bases lining up with TRBD1. The CDR3 loop spans 16 amino acids. Germline trimming cut 6 bases from V and 2 bases from J; bases unmatched to any gene: 13. Per germline, CDR1 ENHRY and CDR2 SYGVKD. The chain's CDR3 is CAIRSVTGQTAYEQYF. CDR3 nucleotides: TGTGCCATCAGATCAGTAACGGGACAGACAGCCTACGAGCAGTACTTC.

V gene TRBV6-1 combines with J gene TRBJ2-1, with 13 bases that match TRBD2. Trimming removed 7 bases from V and 3 bases from J; junction bases left unmatched: 9. Germline V gives CDR1 MNHNS, CDR2 SASEGT. The CDR3 loop spans 17 amino acids. The CDR3 protein is CASMRTSGGFIYNEQFF. The CDR3 region has the DNA TGTGCCAGCATGCGGACTAGCGGGGGCTTCATCTACAATGAGCAGTTCTTC.

V gene TRBV20-1 combines with J gene TRBJ2-5; 8 bases are shared with TRBD2. CDR1 and CDR2 (germline): DFQATT, SNEGSKA (reference sequence). The V gene end was trimmed by 3 bases and the J gene end by 9 bases; junction bases not matched to a gene: 21. The CDR3 sequence is 17 residues long. The CDR3 is CSARGNYRGGEPFPQYF. For the CDR3, the DNA is TGCAGTGCTAGGGGGAACTACCGGGGGGGCGAGCCTTTTCCCCAGTACTTC.

The V call is TRBV10-3, the J call TRBJ1-3, with unresolved D. CDR3 length equals 14 residues. Deletions cut 3 bases from V and 0 bases from J, with 6 bases between. Per the germline V gene, CDR1 is ENHRY and CDR2 is SYGVKD. The CDR3 sequence is CAISEAGSGNTIYF. DNA of the CDR3: TGTGCCATCAGTGAAGCAGGCTCTGGAAACACCATATATTTT.

This clonotype was counted between two and nine times. V and J are TRBV7-6 and TRBJ2-1; possibly TRBD2 for D (6 bases). CDR1 and CDR2 from the germline V gene are SGHVS and FNYEAQ. The CDR3 runs to 17 residues. The ends were cut back, 1 base at V and 6 bases at J, with 19 bases in the middle. CDR3 sequence (DNA): TGTGCCAGCAGCTTAGGGTCAGCTGGCGGGACCGCCAATGAGCAGTTCTTC. Its translation: CASSLGSAGGTANEQFF.

This clonotype came up a few times. The J gene is TRBJ1-1, the V gene TRBV11-2; possible D gene TRBD1, 6 bases. Germline-derived CDR1 and CDR2 are SGHAT and FQNNGV. The V and J ends lost 2 bases and 4 bases respectively, with 17 bases between them. The CDR3 has 16 amino acids. CDR3 DNA sequence: TGTGCCAGCAGCTTAAACGACAGGAGCTCGAGCACTGAAGCTTTCTTT. It specifies CASSLNDRSSSTEAFF.

This clonotype appeared a single time. The CDR3 nucleotides are TGTGCCAGCAGCTTTGTTCCGGTGAACACCGGGGAGCTGTTTTTT. Protein sequence: CASSFVPVNTGELFF. This chain uses TRBV5-5 with TRBJ2-2; D is unresolved. CDR1 and CDR2 (germline): SGHKS, YYEKEE (reference sequence). The CDR3 sequence is 15 residues long. Trimming cost V 2 bases and J 1 base, with 9 bases left between them.

The chain couples TRBV6-1 to TRBJ2-2; 7 bases map to TRBD1. J gave up 8 bases and V 5 bases, and 8 bases lay outside the gene matches. Germline V gene lookup returns CDR1 MNHNS and CDR2 SASEGT. CDR3 length: 14 residues. The CDR3 nucleotides read TGTGCCAGCAGTACCGGACAGGTGATAGGGGAGCTGTTTTTT. Translation gives CASSTGQVIGELFF.

This clonotype was found a few times. The chain joins TRBV4-2 to TRBJ2-5; 9 nucleotides agree with TRBD1. Trimming took 0 bases from V and 4 from J; bases not matched to a gene: 3. Germline CDR1 and CDR2: LGHNA and YNFKEQ. This CDR3 contains 15 residues. This CDR3 is CASSQELQGAETQYF. CDR3 bases: TGTGCCAGCAGCCAAGAGCTACAGGGGGCAGAGACCCAGTACTTC.